The source of this T cell receptor beta chain is a study of blood T cell repertoires in COVID-19. Study overall: Some COVID-19 samples were acute and others convalescent; all came from the United States, Italy and Spain. PBMCs, B-cell-depleted T cells, or T cells provided the cDNA or gDNA that made up the material.

As processed by the authors: Counts of nucleated cells, estimated from reference gene primer amplification, were obtained. Libraries were prepared by immunoSEQ multiplex PCR; TCRdb keeps only in-frame clonotypes and omits some of them. V and J calls and clone size come straight from that table; D and trimming were deduced from the DNA. The sample lists 100,000 to 150,000 clones; about 81% were seen once. Across about two dozen US areas, participants ranged in age from 18 to 89 years. The sequencing sample was made of PBMCs or T cells enriched from blood (not recorded which). The sequence was collected from a man aged 35-49 years with acute COVID-19.

The CDR3, as DNA: TGTGCCAGCAGCTTTACAGGTAATGAAAAACTGTTTTTT. Translated, it gives CASSFTGNEKLFF. The V gene is TRBV7-9, the J gene TRBJ1-4; D is possibly TRBD1 (5 bases). Trimming stripped 3 bases from V and 4 bases from J, with 6 bases between. The CDR3 is 13 amino acids. Germline loops: CDR1 SEHNR, CDR2 FQNEAQ (reference sequence).